This T cell receptor beta chain was identified in a study of shared clonotypes between healthy human individuals. For each subset, genomic DNA was distributed in equal portions over several immunoSEQ plates. Source study methods: ImmunoSEQ yielded junction-only sequences lacking quality scores, so filtering differed. Measured with immunoSEQ multiplex PCR; TCRdb has only the in-frame clones, and not every one. V and J calls and clone size are those listed in that table; D and trimming were worked out from the DNA. The sample lists 2.3 million or so clones; over 90% were seen once. Trimming took 4 bases from V and 2 from J, leaving 11 bases between them. This CDR3 is built from 14 residues. The V gene's germline CDR1 is SGHTA and CDR2 FQGNSA. In regard to this clone: The antigen is undetermined.

Regarding the study as a whole: The rarefaction results pointed to incomplete sorted-subset sequencing despite large depth. Several donors showed sharing of around 5% of naive CD4 clonotypes.

The chain couples TRBV7-2 to TRBJ2-5; no clear D gene. The TCR was taken from a young man in good health. Some clones in this sample may be carry-over from other donors' samples. Sequenced sample: naive CD4+ T cells from PBMCs. Noted subset: CD45RA+ positively selected. CDR3 nucleotide sequence: TGTGCCAGCAGCTCAGTAGGCCCACAAGAGACCCAGTACTTC. Translating gives CASSSVGPQETQYF.